These T cell receptor beta chains were read from a single sample in a study of T cell repertoires in cytomegalovirus infection. For these TCRs, the target antigens are not known. Each CDR3 protein gets one entry after TCRdb re-called the reads with MiXCR. The sample carries about 150,000 distinct CDR3 sequences, 30% to 40% recorded once. Sequenced material: CD8+ T cells from cultured PBMCs, taken from culture after CMV antigen stimulation. The receptors were sampled from a human donor in good health (CMV status not recorded). Some clones in this sample may be carry-over from other donors' samples. CDR3s include the opening cysteine and the closing phenylalanine or tryptophan. D genes are given only for firm matches. Part of the rows lack a size; the others show once, few, many or a class for expanded clones.

CASSVEGRIDSYNEQFF | TGTGCCAGCAGCGTAGAGGGACGGATAGATTCCTACAATGAGCAGTTCTTC | TRBJ2-1 | - | TRBV9 | - | 17
CASSYRRQSNYGYTF | TGTGCCAGCAGTTACCGGAGACAGTCTAACTATGGCTACACCTTC | TRBJ1-2 | - | TRBV6-6 | - | 15
CASSLVTGERAEAFF | TGTGCCAGCAGCTTAGTAACAGGAGAAAGGGCTGAAGCTTTCTTT | TRBJ1-1 | - | TRBV11-2 | - | 15
CASSLAGLPGEAKNIQYF | TGTGCCAGCAGCTTGGCGGGACTTCCCGGAGAAGCCAAAAACATTCAGTACTTC | TRBJ2-4 | - | TRBV7-9 | few | 18
CASSSVSTDTQYF | TGTGCCAGCAGTTCCGTTAGCACAGATACGCAGTATTTT | TRBJ2-3 | - | TRBV7-6 | few | 13
CASSLFAGNTGELFF | TGTGCCAGCAGCTTATTTGCTGGGAACACCGGGGAGCTGTTTTTT | TRBJ2-2 | - | TRBV4-1 | many | 15
CASSERGTGGPYEQYF | TGTGCCAGCAGTGAGAGGGGGACAGGGGGCCCCTACGAGCAGTACTTC | TRBJ2-7 | TRBD1 | TRBV27 | few | 16
CASSLRGGDEKLFF | TGTGCCAGCAGCTTACGGGGAGGGGATGAAAAACTGTTTTTT | TRBJ1-4 | - | TRBV7-2 | - | 14
CASLLTGTGSFQETQYF | TGTGCCAGCCTATTAACCGGGACAGGGAGTTTCCAAGAGACCCAGTACTTC | TRBJ2-5 | TRBD1 | TRBV7-8 | - | 17
CASSPGQGGQETQYF | TGTGCCAGCAGTCCAGGACAGGGCGGCCAAGAGACCCAGTACTTC | TRBJ2-5 | TRBD1 | TRBV12-3/TRBV12-4 | - | 15
CASKPRGTQFTEAFF | TGTGCCAGCAAGCCTCGGGGGACCCAATTTACTGAAGCTTTCTTT | TRBJ1-1 | - | TRBV6-6 | - | 15
CAAGGQGSTEAFF | TGTGCCGCGGGGGGACAGGGATCCACTGAAGCTTTCTTT | TRBJ1-1 | TRBD1 | TRBV19 | - | 13
CASIEGAGFMNTEAFF | TGTGCCAGCATTGAAGGGGCGGGTTTCATGAACACTGAAGCTTTCTTT | TRBJ1-1 | - | TRBV5-6 | - | 16
CASSQDPPGGAANTEAFF | TGTGCCAGCAGCCAAGACCCCCCCGGGGGGGCAGCGAACACTGAAGCTTTCTTT | TRBJ1-1 | - | TRBV4-1 | - | 18
CASSIDQIAGSDTEAFF | TGTGCCAGTAGTATAGATCAGATCGCGGGATCAGACACTGAAGCTTTCTTT | TRBJ1-1 | - | TRBV19 | many | 17
CASSQPPIGEPNSGNTIYF | TGTGCCAGCAGCCAACCCCCCATCGGCGAGCCGAACTCTGGAAACACCATATATTTT | TRBJ1-3 | - | TRBV14 | few | 19
CASTPSGFGEQYF | TGTGCCAGTACTCCCTCAGGGTTCGGCGAGCAGTACTTC | TRBJ2-7 | - | TRBV19 | few | 13
CASSYSTGNEQFF | TGTGCCAGCAGTTACTCGACGGGCAATGAGCAGTTCTTC | TRBJ2-1 | - | TRBV6-5 | few | 13
CASSLRLAGDNEQFF | TGTGCCAGCAGTTTAAGGCTAGCGGGGGACAATGAGCAGTTCTTC | TRBJ2-1 | TRBD2 | TRBV12-3/TRBV12-4 | - | 15
CASSSEATDFSYEQYF | TGTGCCAGCAGCTCAGAAGCGACAGACTTCTCCTACGAGCAGTACTTC | TRBJ2-7 | - | TRBV7-9 | many | 16